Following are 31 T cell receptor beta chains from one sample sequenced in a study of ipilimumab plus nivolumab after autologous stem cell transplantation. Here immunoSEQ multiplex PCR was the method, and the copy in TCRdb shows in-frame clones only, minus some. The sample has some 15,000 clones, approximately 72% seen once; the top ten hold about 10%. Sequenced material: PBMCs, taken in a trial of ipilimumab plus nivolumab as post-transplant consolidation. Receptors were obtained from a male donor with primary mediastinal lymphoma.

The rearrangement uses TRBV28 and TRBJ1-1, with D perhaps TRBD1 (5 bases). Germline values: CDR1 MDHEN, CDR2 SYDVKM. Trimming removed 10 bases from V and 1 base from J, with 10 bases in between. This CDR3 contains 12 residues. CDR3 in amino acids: CATAQGNTEAFF. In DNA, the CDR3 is TGTGCCACCGCCCAGGGGAACACTGAAGCTTTCTTT.

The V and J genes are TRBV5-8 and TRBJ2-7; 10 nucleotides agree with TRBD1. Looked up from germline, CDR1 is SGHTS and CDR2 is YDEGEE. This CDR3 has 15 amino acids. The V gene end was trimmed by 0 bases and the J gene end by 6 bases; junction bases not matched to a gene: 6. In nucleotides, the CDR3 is TGTGCCAGCAGCTTGGAGATGACAGGGGGCGTCGAGCAGTACTTC. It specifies CASSLEMTGGVEQYF.

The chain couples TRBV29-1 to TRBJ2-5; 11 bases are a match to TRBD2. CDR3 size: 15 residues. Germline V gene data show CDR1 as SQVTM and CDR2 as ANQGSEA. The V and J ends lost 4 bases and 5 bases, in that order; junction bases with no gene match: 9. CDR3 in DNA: TGCAGCGTTGCGGGTAGCGGGGGGGCCGGGGAGACCCAGTACTTC. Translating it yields CSVAGSGGAGETQYF. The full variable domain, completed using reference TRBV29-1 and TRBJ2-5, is SAVISQKPSRDICQRGTSLTIQCQVDSQVTMMFWYRQQPGQSLTLIATANQGSEATYESGFVIDKFPISRPNLTFSTLTVSNMSPEDSSIYLCSVAGSGGAGETQYFGPGTRLLVL.

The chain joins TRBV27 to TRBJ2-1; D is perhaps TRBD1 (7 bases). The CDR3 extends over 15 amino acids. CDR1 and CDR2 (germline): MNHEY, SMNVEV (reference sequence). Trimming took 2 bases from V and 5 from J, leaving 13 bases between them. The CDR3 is CASSLLGRGDNEQFF. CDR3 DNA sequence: TGTGCCAGCAGTTTACTGGGCAGGGGGGACAATGAGCAGTTCTTC.

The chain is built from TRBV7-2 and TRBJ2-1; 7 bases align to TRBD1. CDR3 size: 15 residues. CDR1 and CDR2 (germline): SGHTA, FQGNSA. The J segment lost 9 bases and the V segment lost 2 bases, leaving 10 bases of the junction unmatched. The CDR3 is CASSLLTGKVGEQFF. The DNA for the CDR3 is TGTGCCAGCAGCTTATTGACAGGGAAAGTGGGTGAGCAGTTCTTC.

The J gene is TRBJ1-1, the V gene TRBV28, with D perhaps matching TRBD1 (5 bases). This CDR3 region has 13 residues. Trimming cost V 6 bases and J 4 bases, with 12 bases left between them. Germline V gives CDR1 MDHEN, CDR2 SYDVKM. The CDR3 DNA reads TGTGCCAGCAGGCTCAGGGAGGTCACTGAAGCTTTCTTT. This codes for CASRLREVTEAFF.

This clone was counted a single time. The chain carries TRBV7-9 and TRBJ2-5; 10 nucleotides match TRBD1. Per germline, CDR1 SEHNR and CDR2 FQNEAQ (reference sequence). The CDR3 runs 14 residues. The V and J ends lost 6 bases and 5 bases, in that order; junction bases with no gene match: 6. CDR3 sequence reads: CASRQTGGKETQYF. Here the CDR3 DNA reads TGTGCCAGCAGGCAGACAGGGGGCAAGGAGACCCAGTACTTC.

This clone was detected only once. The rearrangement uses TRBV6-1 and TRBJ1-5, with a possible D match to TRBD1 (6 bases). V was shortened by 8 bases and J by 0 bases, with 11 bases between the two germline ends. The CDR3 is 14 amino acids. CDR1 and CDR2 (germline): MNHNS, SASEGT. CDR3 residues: CASQGLYSNQPQHF. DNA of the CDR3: TGTGCCAGCCAGGGGCTTTATAGCAATCAGCCCCAGCATTTT.

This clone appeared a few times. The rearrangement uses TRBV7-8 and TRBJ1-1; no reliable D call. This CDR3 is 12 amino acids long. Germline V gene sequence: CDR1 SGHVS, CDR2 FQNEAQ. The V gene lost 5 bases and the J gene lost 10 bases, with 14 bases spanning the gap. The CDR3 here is CASSPLAALAFF. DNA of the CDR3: TGTGCCAGCAGCCCTTTGGCTGCCTTAGCTTTCTTT.

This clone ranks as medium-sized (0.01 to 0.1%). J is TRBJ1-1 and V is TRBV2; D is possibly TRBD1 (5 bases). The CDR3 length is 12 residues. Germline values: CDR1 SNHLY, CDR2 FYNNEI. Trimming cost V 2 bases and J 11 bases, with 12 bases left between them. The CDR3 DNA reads TGTGCCAGCAGTGAAAAATCGGGGGAGGCTTTCTTT. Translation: CASSEKSGEAFF.

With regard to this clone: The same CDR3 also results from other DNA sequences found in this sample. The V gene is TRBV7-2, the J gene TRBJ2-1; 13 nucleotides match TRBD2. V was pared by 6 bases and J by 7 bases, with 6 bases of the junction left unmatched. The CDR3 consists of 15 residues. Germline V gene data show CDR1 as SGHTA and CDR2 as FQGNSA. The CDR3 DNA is TGTGCCAGCAGTTTACTAGCGGGAGGGGGAAATGAGCAGTTCTTC. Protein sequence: CASSLLAGGGNEQFF.

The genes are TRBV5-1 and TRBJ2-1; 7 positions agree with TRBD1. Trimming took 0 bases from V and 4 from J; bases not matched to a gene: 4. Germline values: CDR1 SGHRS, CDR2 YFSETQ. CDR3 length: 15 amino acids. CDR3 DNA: TGCGCCAGCAGCTTGGGGGGACAGTTATACAATGAGCAGTTCTTC. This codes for CASSLGGQLYNEQFF.

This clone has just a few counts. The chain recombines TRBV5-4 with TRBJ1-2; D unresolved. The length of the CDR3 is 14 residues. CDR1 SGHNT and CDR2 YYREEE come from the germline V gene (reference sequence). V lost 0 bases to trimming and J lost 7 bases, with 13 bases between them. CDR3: CASSLASGEVGYTF. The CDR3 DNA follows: TGTGCCAGCAGCTTGGCCAGCGGGGAGGTTGGCTACACCTTC.

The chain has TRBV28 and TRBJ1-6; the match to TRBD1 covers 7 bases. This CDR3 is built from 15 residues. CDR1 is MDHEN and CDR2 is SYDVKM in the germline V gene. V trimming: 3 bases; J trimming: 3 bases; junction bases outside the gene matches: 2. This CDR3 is CASSFRDSYNSPLHF. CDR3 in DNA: TGTGCCAGCAGTTTCCGGGACAGCTATAATTCACCCCTCCACTTT.

The CDR3 loop reads CAISETGQGRETQYF. The CDR3 coding sequence is TGTGCCATCAGTGAGACGGGACAGGGAAGGGAGACCCAGTACTTC. V usage is TRBV10-3 and J usage is TRBJ2-5; TRBD1 matches at 9 bases. Germline values: CDR1 ENHRY, CDR2 SYGVKD. This CDR3 comprises 15 residues. V dropped 2 bases and J dropped 5; count of bases not matched to a gene: 6.

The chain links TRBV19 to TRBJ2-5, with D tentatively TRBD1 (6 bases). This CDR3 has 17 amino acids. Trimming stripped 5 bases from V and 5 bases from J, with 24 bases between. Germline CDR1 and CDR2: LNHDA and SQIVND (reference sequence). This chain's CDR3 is CASSLTGNRERLETQYF. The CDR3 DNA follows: TGTGCCAGTAGTTTAACGGGTAACAGGGAAAGGTTGGAGACCCAGTACTTC.

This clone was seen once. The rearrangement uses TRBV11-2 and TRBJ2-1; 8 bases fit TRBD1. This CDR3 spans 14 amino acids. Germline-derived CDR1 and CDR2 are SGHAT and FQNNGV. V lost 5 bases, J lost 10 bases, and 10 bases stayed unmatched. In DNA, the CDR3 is TGTGCCAGCAGCCGGCTGACAGGGGTGAACGAGCAGTTCTTC. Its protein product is CASSRLTGVNEQFF.

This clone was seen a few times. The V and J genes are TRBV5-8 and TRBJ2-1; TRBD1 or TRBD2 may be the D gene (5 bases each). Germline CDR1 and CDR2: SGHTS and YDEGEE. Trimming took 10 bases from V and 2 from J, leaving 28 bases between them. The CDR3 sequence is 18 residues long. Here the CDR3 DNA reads TGTGCCCTTAAACCGGGACGGATCCTTGAGAAAACCTACAATGAGCAGTTCTTC. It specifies CALKPGRILEKTYNEQFF.

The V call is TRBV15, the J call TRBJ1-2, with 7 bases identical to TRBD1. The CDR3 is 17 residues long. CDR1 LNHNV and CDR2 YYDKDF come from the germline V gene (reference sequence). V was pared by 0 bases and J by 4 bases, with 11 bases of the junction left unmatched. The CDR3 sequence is CATSRDRGAGGIYGYTF. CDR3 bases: TGTGCCACCAGCAGAGACCGGGGGGCAGGGGGTATCTATGGCTACACCTTC.

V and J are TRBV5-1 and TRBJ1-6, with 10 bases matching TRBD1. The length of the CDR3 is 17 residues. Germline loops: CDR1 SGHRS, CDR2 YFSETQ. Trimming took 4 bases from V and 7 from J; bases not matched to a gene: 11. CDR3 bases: TGCGCCAGCAGCCGAAGTAGCCCGGGACAGGGGAATTCACCCCTCCACTTT. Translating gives CASSRSSPGQGNSPLHF.

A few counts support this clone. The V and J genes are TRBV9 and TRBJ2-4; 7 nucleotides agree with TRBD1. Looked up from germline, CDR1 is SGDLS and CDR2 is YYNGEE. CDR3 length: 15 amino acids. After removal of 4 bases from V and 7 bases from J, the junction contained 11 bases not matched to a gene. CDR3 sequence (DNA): TGTGCCAGCAGCTCCTGGGGACAGAGAGAGAACATTCAGTACTTC. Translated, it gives CASSSWGQRENIQYF.

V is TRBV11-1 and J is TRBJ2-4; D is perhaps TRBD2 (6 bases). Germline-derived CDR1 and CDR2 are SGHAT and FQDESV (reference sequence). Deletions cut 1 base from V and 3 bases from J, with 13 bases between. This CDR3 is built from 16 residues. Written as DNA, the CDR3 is TGTGCCAGCAGCTTAGAGTCAAGGCGGGGCAAAAACATTCAGTACTTC. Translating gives CASSLESRRGKNIQYF.

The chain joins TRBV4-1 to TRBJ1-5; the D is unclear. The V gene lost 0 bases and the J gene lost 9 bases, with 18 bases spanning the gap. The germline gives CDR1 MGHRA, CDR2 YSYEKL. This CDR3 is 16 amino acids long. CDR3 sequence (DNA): TGCGCCAGCAGCCAAGATCCAACACCGGTCGGTTGGCCCCAGCATTTT. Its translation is CASSQDPTPVGWPQHF.

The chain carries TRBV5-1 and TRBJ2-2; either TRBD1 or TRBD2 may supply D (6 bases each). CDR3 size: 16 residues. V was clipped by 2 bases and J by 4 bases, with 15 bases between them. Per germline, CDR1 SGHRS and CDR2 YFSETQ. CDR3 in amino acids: CASSFQGGGGTGELFF. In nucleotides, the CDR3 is TGCGCCAGCAGCTTCCAAGGAGGGGGAGGCACCGGGGAGCTGTTTTTT.

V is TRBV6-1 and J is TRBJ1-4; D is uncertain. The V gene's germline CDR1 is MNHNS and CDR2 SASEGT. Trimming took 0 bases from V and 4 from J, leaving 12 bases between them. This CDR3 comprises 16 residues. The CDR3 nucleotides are TGTGCCAGCAGTGAAGCGGTGGGGAGCCTTAATGAAAAACTGTTTTTT. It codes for CASSEAVGSLNEKLFF.

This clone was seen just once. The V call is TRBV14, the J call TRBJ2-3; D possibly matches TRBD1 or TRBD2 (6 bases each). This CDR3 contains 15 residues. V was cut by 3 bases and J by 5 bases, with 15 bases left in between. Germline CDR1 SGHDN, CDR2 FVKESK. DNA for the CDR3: TGTGCCAGCAGCCACCTAGGGGGGCCCGGAGATACGCAGTATTTT. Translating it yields CASSHLGGPGDTQYF. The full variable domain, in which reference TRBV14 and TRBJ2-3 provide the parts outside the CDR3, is EAGVTQFPSHSVIEKGQTVTLRCDPISGHDNLYWYRRVMGKEIKFLLHFVKESKQDESGMPNNRFLAERTGGTYSTLKVQPAELEDSGVYFCASSHLGGPGDTQYFGPGTRLTVL.

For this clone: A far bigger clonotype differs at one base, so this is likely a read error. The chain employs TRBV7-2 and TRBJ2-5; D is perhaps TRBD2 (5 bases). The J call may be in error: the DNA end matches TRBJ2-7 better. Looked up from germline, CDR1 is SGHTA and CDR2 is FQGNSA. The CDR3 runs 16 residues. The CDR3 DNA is TGTGTCAGCAGCTTAATCAGCGCGGGTTCCTCCTACGAGCAGTACTTC. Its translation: CVSSLISAGSSYEQYF.

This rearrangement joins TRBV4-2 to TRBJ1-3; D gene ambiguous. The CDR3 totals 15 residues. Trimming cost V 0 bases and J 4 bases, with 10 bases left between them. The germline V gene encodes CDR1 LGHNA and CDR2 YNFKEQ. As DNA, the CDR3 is TGTGCCAGCAGCCAAGAAGGCGGGCCCGGAAACACCATATATTTT. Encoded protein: CASSQEGGPGNTIYF.

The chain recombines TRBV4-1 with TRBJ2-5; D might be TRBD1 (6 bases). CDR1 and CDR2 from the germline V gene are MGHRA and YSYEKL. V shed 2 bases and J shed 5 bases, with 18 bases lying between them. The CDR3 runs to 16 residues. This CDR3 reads CASSQSNGQLKETQYF. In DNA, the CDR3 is TGCGCCAGCAGCCAAAGTAACGGACAGTTAAAGGAGACCCAGTACTTC.

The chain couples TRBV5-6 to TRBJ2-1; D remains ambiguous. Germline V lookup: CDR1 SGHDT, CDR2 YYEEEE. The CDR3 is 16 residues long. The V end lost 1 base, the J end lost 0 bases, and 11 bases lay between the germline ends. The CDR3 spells CASSLPGSYSYNEQFF. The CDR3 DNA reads TGTGCCAGCAGCTTGCCGGGCTCTTACTCCTACAATGAGCAGTTCTTC.

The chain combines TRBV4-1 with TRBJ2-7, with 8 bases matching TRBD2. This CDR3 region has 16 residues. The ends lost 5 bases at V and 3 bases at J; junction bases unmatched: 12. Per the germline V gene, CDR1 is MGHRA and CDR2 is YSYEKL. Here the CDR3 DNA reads TGCGCCAGCAGCTTACGTGAACGGGAGGGGATCTACGAGCAGTACTTC. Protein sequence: CASSLREREGIYEQYF.